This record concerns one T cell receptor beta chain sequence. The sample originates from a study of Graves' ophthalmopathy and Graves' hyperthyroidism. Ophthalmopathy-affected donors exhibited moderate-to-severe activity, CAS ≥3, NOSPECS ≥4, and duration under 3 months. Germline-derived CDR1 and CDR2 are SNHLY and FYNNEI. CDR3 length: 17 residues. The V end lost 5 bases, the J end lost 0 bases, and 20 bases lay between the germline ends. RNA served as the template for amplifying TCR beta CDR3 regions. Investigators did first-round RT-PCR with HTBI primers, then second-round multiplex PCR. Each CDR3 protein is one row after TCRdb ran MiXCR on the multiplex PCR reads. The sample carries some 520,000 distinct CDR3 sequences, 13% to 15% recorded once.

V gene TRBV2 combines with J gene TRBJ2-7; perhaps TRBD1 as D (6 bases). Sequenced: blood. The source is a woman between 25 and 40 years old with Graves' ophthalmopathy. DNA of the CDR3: TGTGCCAGCAGTCGGGGACCCAGGGGCCTCTCCTCCTACGAGCAGTACTTC. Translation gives CASSRGPRGLSSYEQYF.